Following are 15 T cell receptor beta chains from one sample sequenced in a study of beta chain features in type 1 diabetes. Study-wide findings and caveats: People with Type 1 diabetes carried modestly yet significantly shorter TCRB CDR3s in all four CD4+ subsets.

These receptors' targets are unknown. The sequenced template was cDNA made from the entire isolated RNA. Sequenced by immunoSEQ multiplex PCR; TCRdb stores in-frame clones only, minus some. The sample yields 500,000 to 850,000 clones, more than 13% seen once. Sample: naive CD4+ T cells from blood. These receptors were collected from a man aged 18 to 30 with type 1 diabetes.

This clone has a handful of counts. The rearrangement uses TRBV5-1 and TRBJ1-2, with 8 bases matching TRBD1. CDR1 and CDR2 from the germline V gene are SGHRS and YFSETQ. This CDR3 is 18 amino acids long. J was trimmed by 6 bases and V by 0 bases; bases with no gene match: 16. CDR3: CASSLDPPDRVQFHGYTF. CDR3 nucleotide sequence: TGCGCCAGCAGCTTGGATCCACCGGACAGGGTACAATTCCATGGCTACACCTTC.

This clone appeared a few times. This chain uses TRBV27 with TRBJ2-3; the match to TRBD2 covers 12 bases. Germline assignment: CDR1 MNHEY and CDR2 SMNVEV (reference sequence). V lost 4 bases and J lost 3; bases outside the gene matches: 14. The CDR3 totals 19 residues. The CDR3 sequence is CASSWGQPTSGRLTDTQYF. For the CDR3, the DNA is TGTGCCAGCAGTTGGGGACAACCTACTAGCGGGAGGCTGACAGATACGCAGTATTTT.

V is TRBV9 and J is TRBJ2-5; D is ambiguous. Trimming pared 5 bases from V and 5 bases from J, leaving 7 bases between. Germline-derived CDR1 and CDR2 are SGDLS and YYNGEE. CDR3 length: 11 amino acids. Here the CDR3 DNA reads TGTGCCAGCAGTAGTAGGGAGACCCAGTACTTC. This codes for CASSSRETQYF.

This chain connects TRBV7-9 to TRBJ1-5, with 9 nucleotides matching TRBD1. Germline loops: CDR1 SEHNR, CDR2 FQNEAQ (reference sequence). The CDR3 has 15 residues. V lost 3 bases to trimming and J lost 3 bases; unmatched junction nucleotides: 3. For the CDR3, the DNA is TGTGCCAGCAGCTTCTGGACAGGGGACAATCAGCCCCAGCATTTT. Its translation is CASSFWTGDNQPQHF.

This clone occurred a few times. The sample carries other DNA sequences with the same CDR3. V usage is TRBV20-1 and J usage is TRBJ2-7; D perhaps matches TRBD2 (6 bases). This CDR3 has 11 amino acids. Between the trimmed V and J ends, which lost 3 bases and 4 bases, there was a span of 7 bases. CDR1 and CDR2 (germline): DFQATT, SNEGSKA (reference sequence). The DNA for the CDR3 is TGCAGTGCTAGGGCGGGGTACGAGCAGTACTTC. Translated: CSARAGYEQYF.

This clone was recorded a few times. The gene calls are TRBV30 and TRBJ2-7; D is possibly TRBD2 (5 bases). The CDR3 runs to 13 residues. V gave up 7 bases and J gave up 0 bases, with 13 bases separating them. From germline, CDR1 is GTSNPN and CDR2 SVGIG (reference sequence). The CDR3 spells CALNSGTSYEQYF. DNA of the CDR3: TGTGCCTTAAACTCGGGAACCTCCTACGAGCAGTACTTC. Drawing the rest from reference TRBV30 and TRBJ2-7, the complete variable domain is SQTIHQWPATLVQPVGSPLSLECTVEGTSNPNLYWYRQAAGRGLQLLFYSVGIGQISSEVPQNLSASRPQDRQFILSSKKLLLSDSGFYLCALNSGTSYEQYFGPGTRLTVT.

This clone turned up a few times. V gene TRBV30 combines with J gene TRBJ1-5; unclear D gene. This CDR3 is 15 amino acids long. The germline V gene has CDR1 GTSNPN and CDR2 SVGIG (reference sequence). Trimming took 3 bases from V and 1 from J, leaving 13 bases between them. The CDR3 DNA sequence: TGTGCCTGGAGGATAATCGTTTGGAGCAATCAGCCCCAGCATTTT. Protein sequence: CAWRIIVWSNQPQHF.

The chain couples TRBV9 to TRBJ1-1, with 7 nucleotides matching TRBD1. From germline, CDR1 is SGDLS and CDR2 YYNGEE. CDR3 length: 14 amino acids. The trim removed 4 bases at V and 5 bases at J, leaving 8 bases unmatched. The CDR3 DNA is TGTGCCAGCAGCTCCCGACAGGGATGGACTGAAGCTTTCTTT. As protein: CASSSRQGWTEAFF.

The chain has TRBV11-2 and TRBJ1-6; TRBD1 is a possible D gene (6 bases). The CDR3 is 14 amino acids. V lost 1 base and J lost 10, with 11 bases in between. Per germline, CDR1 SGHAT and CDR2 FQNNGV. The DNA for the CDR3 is TGTGCCAGCAGCTTAGCACAGGGTTACTCACCCCTCCACTTT. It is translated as CASSLAQGYSPLHF.

CDR3: CASSQGAPPGTQYF. The CDR3 coding sequence is TGTGCCAGCAGCCAAGGAGCTCCGCCGGGGACGCAGTATTTT. J is TRBJ2-3 and V is TRBV14; a possible D gene is TRBD2 (5 bases). Germline V gene data show CDR1 as SGHDN and CDR2 as FVKESK. The CDR3 consists of 14 residues. Trimming left V 1 base short and J 9 bases short, with 14 bases between.

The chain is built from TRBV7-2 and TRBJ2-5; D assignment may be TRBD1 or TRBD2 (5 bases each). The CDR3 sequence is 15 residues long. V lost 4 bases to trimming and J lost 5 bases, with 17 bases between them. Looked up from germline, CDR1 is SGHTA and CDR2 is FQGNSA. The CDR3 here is CASSYRDLGGETQYF. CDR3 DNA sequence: TGTGCCAGCAGCTACCGGGACCTCGGCGGGGAGACCCAGTACTTC.

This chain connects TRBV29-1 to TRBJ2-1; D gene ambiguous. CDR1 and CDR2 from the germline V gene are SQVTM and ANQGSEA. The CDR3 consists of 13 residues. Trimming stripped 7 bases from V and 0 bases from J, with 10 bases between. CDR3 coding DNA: TGCAGCGATAGCATGAGCTCCTACAATGAGCAGTTCTTC. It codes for CSDSMSSYNEQFF.

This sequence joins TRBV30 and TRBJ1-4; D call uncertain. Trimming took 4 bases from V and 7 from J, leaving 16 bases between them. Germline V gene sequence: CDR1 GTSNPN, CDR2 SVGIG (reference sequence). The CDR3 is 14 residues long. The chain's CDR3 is CAWNQVGEGEKLFF. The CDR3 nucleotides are TGTGCCTGGAACCAGGTCGGGGAGGGTGAAAAACTGTTTTTT. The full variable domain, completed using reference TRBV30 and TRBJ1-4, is SQTIHQWPATLVQPVGSPLSLECTVEGTSNPNLYWYRQAAGRGLQLLFYSVGIGQISSEVPQNLSASRPQDRQFILSSKKLLLSDSGFYLCAWNQVGEGEKLFFGSGTQLSVL.

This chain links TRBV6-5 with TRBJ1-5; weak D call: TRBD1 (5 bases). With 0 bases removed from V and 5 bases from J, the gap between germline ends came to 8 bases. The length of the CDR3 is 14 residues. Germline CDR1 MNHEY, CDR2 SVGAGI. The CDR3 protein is CASSYSGVDQPQHF. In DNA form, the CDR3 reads TGTGCCAGCAGTTACTCGGGGGTCGATCAGCCCCAGCATTTT.

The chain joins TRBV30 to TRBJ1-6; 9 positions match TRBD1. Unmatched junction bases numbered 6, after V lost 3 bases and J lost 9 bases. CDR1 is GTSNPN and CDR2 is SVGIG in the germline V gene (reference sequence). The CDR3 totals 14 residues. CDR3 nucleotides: TGTGCCTGGAGCGGACAGGGGCTTGGTTCACCCCTCCACTTT. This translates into CAWSGQGLGSPLHF. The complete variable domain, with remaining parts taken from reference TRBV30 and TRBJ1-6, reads SQTIHQWPATLVQPVGSPLSLECTVEGTSNPNLYWYRQAAGRGLQLLFYSVGIGQISSEVPQNLSASRPQDRQFILSSKKLLLSDSGFYLCAWSGQGLGSPLHFGNGTRLTVT.